One sample yielded the 8 T cell receptor beta chains listed below, sequenced in a study of T cells in Graves' hyperthyroidism and ophthalmopathy. The TCR beta CDR3 regions underwent amplification using RNA transcripts as the source. Carried out on the TCR CDR3, a first-round RT-PCR used the HTBI primer set. TCRdb passed the multiplex PCR reads through MiXCR, listing each CDR3 protein once. Among around 600,000 distinct CDR3 sequences listed, about 14% were seen once. The sequenced sample consisted of blood. Receptors originate from a woman under 30 with Graves' ophthalmopathy.

This clonotype was counted ten times or more. This chain uses TRBV9 with TRBJ2-1; 8 bases match TRBD1. CDR1 and CDR2 (germline): SGDLS, YYNGEE. The trim removed 2 bases at V and 6 bases at J, leaving 4 bases unmatched. This CDR3 contains 14 residues. The CDR3 reads CASSVGDRTNEQFF. For the CDR3, the DNA is TGTGCCAGCAGCGTGGGGGACAGGACCAATGAGCAGTTCTTC.

This clonotype has only a few counts. The V gene is TRBV10-3, the J gene TRBJ2-1, with TRBD2 matching over 12 bases. V lost 4 bases and J lost 7; bases outside the gene matches: 5. Germline-derived CDR1 and CDR2 are ENHRY and SYGVKD. The CDR3 covers 15 residues. The CDR3 loop reads CAISVLTSGRNEQFF. The CDR3 bases are TGTGCCATCAGTGTGTTGACTAGCGGGAGAAATGAGCAGTTCTTC.

With regard to this clonotype: This may stem from a read error, because a much larger clone lies one nucleotide away. The chain links TRBV20-1 to TRBJ2-5, with TRBD2 matching over 7 bases. The V segment lost 8 bases and the J segment 5 bases; nucleotides outside the gene matches: 14. The CDR3 runs 14 residues. Germline V gene lookup returns CDR1 DFQATT and CDR2 SNEGSKA (reference sequence). The CDR3 DNA is TGCAGTTCACTCCTTCGCGGGGGAGGGGAGACCCAGTACTTC. It specifies CSSLLRGGGETQYF.

This clonotype was found many times. The chain carries TRBV28 and TRBJ2-7, with 9 bases identical to TRBD1. The CDR3 runs 15 residues. V lost 5 bases and J lost 6; bases outside the gene matches: 11. Per the germline V gene, CDR1 is MDHEN and CDR2 is SYDVKM. In nucleotides, the CDR3 is TGTGCCAGCAGTCCTCCGGGACAGGGTCTTTCCGAGCAGTACTTC. Translated, it gives CASSPPGQGLSEQYF.

V and J are TRBV4-1 and TRBJ1-4; D remains ambiguous. Trimming shortened V by 3 bases and J by 0 bases, and 8 bases separated the two germline ends. The CDR3 totals 15 residues. Germline V lookup: CDR1 MGHRA, CDR2 YSYEKL. CDR3 protein: CASSHEHATNEKLFF. CDR3 DNA sequence: TGCGCCAGCAGCCACGAGCATGCAACTAATGAAAAACTGTTTTTT.

This clonotype was seen only a few times. The chain links TRBV4-1 to TRBJ2-7; D may be TRBD1 (5 bases). The germline V gene encodes CDR1 MGHRA and CDR2 YSYEKL. The ends were cut back, 4 bases at V and 2 bases at J, with 15 bases in the middle. This CDR3 comprises 15 residues. DNA for the CDR3: TGCGCCAGCAGCCCCATAGGGGCCTCCCCCTACGAGCAGTACTTC. Translated, it gives CASSPIGASPYEQYF.

This chain links TRBV10-3 with TRBJ1-6, with 7 nucleotides matching TRBD1. V shed 3 bases and J 4 bases; nucleotides not matched to a gene: 6. Germline values: CDR1 ENHRY, CDR2 SYGVKD. This CDR3 has 16 amino acids. CDR3: CAISDRGRGYNSPLHF. The CDR3 DNA follows: TGTGCCATCAGTGATAGGGGGCGCGGGTATAATTCACCCCTCCACTTT.

This clonotype was picked up many times. The chain uses TRBV7-2 and TRBJ2-3; 7 nucleotides match TRBD2. J gave up 5 bases and V 8 bases, and 7 bases lay outside the gene matches. The CDR3 loop spans 13 amino acids. The germline gives CDR1 SGHTA, CDR2 FQGNSA. Written as DNA, the CDR3 is TGTGCCAGCGGTCTAGCGGAGCTAGATACGCAGTATTTT. Its translation: CASGLAELDTQYF.